One TCR beta chain is described in this entry. The CDR3 is 19 residues long. This record comes from a study of blood T cell repertoires in COVID-19. The table came from immunoSEQ multiplex PCR; TCRdb's copy has only in-frame clones and leaves some out. The table lists about 350,000 clones, roughly 90% of them singletons. This TCR came from a woman younger than 45 who had been exposed to COVID-19. This rearrangement joins TRBV12-2 to TRBJ2-7; the DNA was not compared with TRBD2, the D call given in the table. TRBV12-2 is a pseudogene locus. The sample consisted of PBMCs or T cells enriched from blood (not recorded which). The CDR3 nucleotides read TGTGCAAGTCGCTTAGAGGAGGGAGTTCCCCGGGCCCCAGCCTACGAGCAGTACTTC. This encodes CASRLEEGVPRAPAYEQYF.